This record covers a single T cell receptor (beta chain). The data are from a study of OX40 agonist ivuxolimab in advanced cancers. Overall study context: Patients received intravenous ivuxolimab every 2 weeks at 0.01 to 10 mg/kg. Previous treatment with anti-PD-1, anti-PD-L1 or anti-CTLA-4 therapy was allowed; 40% had received some.

Data came from immunoSEQ multiplex PCR; TCRdb stores just in-frame clones and leaves some out. The repertoire holds tens of thousands of clones, over 75% seen once, with roughly 0.23% in the top ten. CDR1 and CDR2 from the germline V gene are MNHEY and SMNVEV (reference sequence). The CDR3 extends over 14 amino acids. Trimming removed 5 bases from V and 5 bases from J, with 12 bases in between. This material consisted of CD4+ or CD8+ T cells sorted from blood, taken in a trial of the OX40 agonist ivuxolimab. The chain joins TRBV27 to TRBJ2-2; no clear D. This receptor was obtained from an adult with an advanced solid tumor such as melanoma, head and neck, liver or kidney cancer. The CDR3 sequence: CASSPWSKTGELFF. For the CDR3, the DNA is TGTGCCAGCAGTCCCTGGTCCAAAACCGGGGAGCTGTTTTTT.